A selection of T cell receptor beta chains follows, all from one sample in a study of Graves' ophthalmopathy and Graves' hyperthyroidism. Using its own MiXCR run on the multiplex PCR reads, TCRdb lists one record per CDR3 protein. The repertoire holds around 590,000 distinct CDR3 sequences, under 45% seen once, with approximately 4.1% in the top ten. Sample: peripheral blood or thyroid tissue (not recorded which). The source of these receptors is an adult man with Graves' hyperthyroidism. Each CDR3 is given with its conserved first and last residue. A D gene is named only where the DNA matches it firmly. Size values are once, few and many counts, or a class for expanded clones, and some rows have none.

clone_size d_call j_call v_call cdr3_aa cdr3_nt
- TRBD2 TRBJ2-2 TRBV3-1 CASSQASGRWTGELFF TGTGCCAGCAGCCAAGCTAGCGGGAGATGGACCGGGGAGCTGTTTTTT
- - TRBJ2-6 TRBV5-1 CASSADPRAGKQTGANVLTF TGCGCCAGCAGCGCCGACCCCAGGGCAGGAAAGCAAACTGGGGCCAACGTCCTGACTTTC
- - TRBJ1-2 TRBV4-1 CASSSQVIFYGYTF TGCGCCAGCAGCTCACAGGTTATCTTTTATGGCTACACCTTC
- - TRBJ1-6 TRBV9 CASSVDGAGETNSPLHF TGTGCCAGCAGCGTAGATGGAGCGGGAGAGACTAATTCACCCCTCCACTTT
many TRBD1 TRBJ1-6 TRBV20-1 CSAASTGVPPLHF TGCAGTGCTGCGTCGACAGGGGTGCCACCCCTCCACTTT
- TRBD2 TRBJ2-7 TRBV29-1 CSGVPGGGYEQYF TGCAGCGGAGTGCCGGGGGGAGGCTACGAGCAGTACTTC
many TRBD1 TRBJ1-1 TRBV2 CASGQGRTEAFF TGTGCCAGCGGACAGGGACGAACTGAAGCTTTCTTT
many - TRBJ1-1 TRBV19 CASRSPGRVTEAFF TGTGCCAGTAGATCGCCGGGGAGGGTTACTGAAGCTTTCTTT
few - TRBJ1-1 TRBV19 CASSLNTRALNTEAFF TGTGCCAGTAGTTTAAACACCAGGGCCTTGAACACTGAAGCTTTCTTT
- - TRBJ1-1 TRBV3-1 CASSQAQTEAFF TGTGCCAGCAGCCAAGCACAGACTGAAGCTTTCTTT
- TRBD1 TRBJ2-7 TRBV2 CASSEETGGAQYF TGTGCCAGCAGTGAAGAAACAGGGGGCGCACAGTACTTC
- - TRBJ2-7 TRBV7-9 CASSLAVATEQYF TGTGCCAGCAGCTTAGCGGTCGCTACCGAGCAGTACTTC
many - TRBJ1-2 TRBV29-1 CSVLSTVGIGSGRYDYGYTF TGCAGCGTGCTTTCGACCGTGGGCATCGGTTCAGGGCGGTACGACTATGGCTACACCTTC
few - TRBJ2-7 TRBV6-5 CASRTQALSYEQYF TGTGCCAGCAGGACCCAGGCGCTCTCCTACGAGCAGTACTTC
many - TRBJ2-5 TRBV12-3/TRBV12-4 CASSLEAEETQYF TGTGCCAGCAGTTTGGAGGCAGAAGAGACCCAGTACTTC
once - TRBJ1-1 TRBV29-1 CSARRRDTEAFF TGCAGTGCTAGAAGAAGGGACACTGAAGCTTTCTTT
once - TRBJ1-1 TRBV10-3 CAISYDFGGEAFF TGTGCCATCTCCTATGACTTCGGCGGGGAGGCTTTCTTT
few - TRBJ2-3 TRBV7-6 CASSPGINTDTQYF TGTGCCAGCAGCCCCGGGATTAACACAGATACGCAGTATTTT
- TRBD2 TRBJ2-1 TRBV7-9 CASSQGLVGYYNEQFF TGTGCCAGCAGCCAGGGACTAGTTGGTTACTACAATGAGCAGTTCTTC
many - TRBJ2-7 TRBV9 CASSVDQGNEQYF TGTGCCAGCAGCGTAGATCAGGGAAATGAGCAGTACTTC
many - TRBJ1-1 TRBV6-6 CASRSDSLTEAFF TGTGCCAGCAGATCCGACAGCCTCACTGAAGCTTTCTTT
- TRBD1 TRBJ2-1 TRBV5-1 CASSSRDRPSNEQFF TGCGCCAGCAGCTCCCGGGACAGACCAAGCAATGAGCAGTTCTTC
- - TRBJ2-5 TRBV18 CASSPPAGLQETQYF TGTGCCAGCTCACCTCCCGCGGGACTCCAAGAGACCCAGTACTTC
many TRBD1 TRBJ2-7 TRBV20-1 CSARSGSGQTTYEQYF TGCAGTGCTAGAAGCGGCTCGGGACAGACAACCTACGAGCAGTACTTC
few TRBD1 TRBJ1-5 TRBV28 CASRGQGFNQPQHF TGTGCCAGCAGGGGACAGGGGTTCAATCAGCCCCAGCATTTT
many - TRBJ1-1 TRBV29-1 CSAHRQKNTEAFF TGCAGCGCCCACCGACAGAAGAACACTGAAGCTTTCTTT
- TRBD1 TRBJ2-7 TRBV29-1 CSVGTGASHEQYF TGCAGCGTGGGGACAGGGGCGTCCCACGAGCAGTACTTC
many - TRBJ1-1 TRBV2 CASPPGVTGLSETFF TGTGCCAGCCCCCCCGGCGTGACGGGGCTGAGTGAAACTTTCTTT
many - TRBJ1-2 TRBV24-1 CATSEGDRRYGYTF TGTGCCACCAGTGAGGGGGACCGTAGATATGGCTACACCTTC
- TRBD1 TRBJ1-2 TRBV14 CASSQGGTEYFSNYGYTF TGTGCCAGCAGCCAAGGTGGGACAGAGTACTTTTCCAACTATGGCTACACCTTC
- TRBD2 TRBJ2-3 TRBV20-1 CSARVSGRGTDTQYF TGCAGTGCTAGAGTCAGCGGGAGGGGCACAGATACGCAGTATTTT
many TRBD1 TRBJ2-7 TRBV29-1 CSARGDRTSYEQYF TGCAGCGCCAGGGGGGACAGGACTTCCTACGAGCAGTACTTC
- - TRBJ2-2 TRBV5-8 CASSSTVEFGELFF TGTGCCAGCAGCTCAACAGTAGAATTCGGGGAGCTGTTTTTT
- TRBD2 TRBJ2-5 TRBV25-1 CASSGGTSEGLETQYF TGTGCCAGCAGTGGAGGGACTAGCGAGGGCTTAGAGACCCAGTACTTC
- - TRBJ2-2 TRBV10-3 CAIRGTTGELFF TGTGCCATCAGGGGGACGACAGGGGAGCTGTTTTTT
many TRBD1 TRBJ1-1 TRBV14 CASSQDRGNTEAFF TGTGCCAGCAGCCAGGACAGGGGGAACACTGAAGCTTTCTTT
many - TRBJ1-6 TRBV19 CASRGTGNSPLHF TGTGCCAGTAGGGGGACGGGAAATTCACCCCTCCACTTT
- - TRBJ1-5 TRBV10-2 CASSKRDQPQHF TGCGCCAGCAGCAAACGAGATCAGCCCCAGCATTTT
few TRBD1 TRBJ2-7 TRBV7-3 CASSMDRGDYEQYF TGTGCCAGCAGCATGGACAGGGGGGACTACGAGCAGTACTTC
- - TRBJ1-3 TRBV9 CASSVRGISGNTIYF TGTGCCAGCAGCGTACGAGGTATATCTGGAAACACCATATATTTT
- TRBD2 TRBJ2-2 TRBV5-1 CASSRSPPQVLATTGELFF TGCGCCAGCAGCCGTAGCCCCCCACAGGTACTAGCGACCACCGGGGAGCTGTTTTTT
- - TRBJ2-1 TRBV13 CASSPRGAYEQFF TGTGCCAGCAGCCCCCGGGGGGCCTATGAGCAGTTCTTC
- - TRBJ1-3 TRBV29-1 CSGLDGTIYF TGCAGCGGGTTGGACGGCACCATATATTTT
- TRBD1 TRBJ1-4 TRBV29-1 CSVEAGGEKLFF TGCAGCGTTGAGGCAGGGGGCGAAAAACTGTTTTTT
- - TRBJ1-2 TRBV29-1 CSVGRQELYGYTF TGCAGCGTTGGAAGACAGGAACTCTATGGCTACACCTTC
- - TRBJ2-3 TRBV2 CASSRDISTDTQYF TGTGCCAGCAGCAGGGACATAAGCACAGATACGCAGTATTTT
- - TRBJ2-5 TRBV7-2 CASSLGGPQGQETQYF TGTGCCAGCAGCTTAGGGGGCCCACAAGGGCAAGAGACCCAGTACTTC
once TRBD1 TRBJ2-7 TRBV25-1 CARWSRDRGYEQYF TGTGCCAGATGGTCCCGGGACAGGGGTTACGAGCAGTACTTC
many TRBD1 TRBJ2-5 TRBV29-1 CSVKRTGGLNSGETQYF TGCAGCGTCAAAAGGACAGGGGGCTTAAATTCGGGGGAGACCCAGTACTTC
- - TRBJ1-5 TRBV6-5 CASSYMGADQPQHF TGTGCCAGCAGTTATATGGGGGCAGATCAGCCCCAGCATTTT
- TRBD1 TRBJ2-5 TRBV2 CATDGTGGGETQYF TGTGCCACCGACGGGACAGGGGGAGGGGAGACCCAGTACTTC
many - TRBJ1-5 TRBV12-3/TRBV12-4 CASRDMQLNQPQHF TGTGCCAGCAGGGACATGCAACTCAATCAGCCCCAGCATTTT
- TRBD1 TRBJ2-5 TRBV25-1 CARESLRGLETQYF TGTGCTAGAGAGTCTCTGAGGGGGCTGGAGACCCAGTACTTC
- - TRBJ1-4 TRBV24-1 CAHLDGKLFF TGTGCGCACCTCGACGGAAAACTGTTTTTT
many TRBD2 TRBJ2-7 TRBV10-3 CAIRTGTSGSVYEQYF TGTGCCATCAGGACCGGGACTAGCGGGAGTGTTTACGAGCAGTACTTC